The 7 T cell receptor beta chains listed next were all sequenced from one sample in a study of T cells after yellow fever vaccination. TCRdb processed the 5' RACE reads anew with MiXCR; each CDR3 protein has one entry. The sample lists fewer than 650,000 distinct CDR3 sequences, 21% occurring once. The sequences come from PBMCs, collected about 21 days after the first yellow fever vaccination. The receptors stem from a man aged 18 to 30 who received the YFV17D yellow fever vaccine.

This clonotype has just one count. The chain couples TRBV5-1 to TRBJ1-4; 9 positions match TRBD1. The CDR3 is 15 amino acids. The V gene end was trimmed by 0 bases and the J gene end by 6 bases; junction bases not matched to a gene: 3. The germline CDR1 and CDR2 sequences are SGHRS and YFSETQ. In nucleotides, the CDR3 is TGCGCCAGCAGCTTGGGGACAGGGGTGGATGAAAAACTGTTTTTT. This translates into CASSLGTGVDEKLFF.

In its sample, this clonotype was seen many times. The chain has TRBV11-2 and TRBJ1-3; 8 bases agree with TRBD1. J gave up 8 bases and V 5 bases, and 8 bases lay outside the gene matches. CDR1 and CDR2 (germline): SGHAT, FQNNGV. This CDR3 is built from 14 residues. CDR3 bases: TGTGCCAGCAGCCTCCGGACAGGGTTAGACACCATATATTTT. This translates into CASSLRTGLDTIYF.

This clonotype was counted only a few times. The chain couples TRBV11-1 to TRBJ2-2; the match to TRBD2 covers 10 bases. J gave up 6 bases and V 7 bases, and 17 bases lay outside the gene matches. This CDR3 is 18 amino acids long. Germline CDR1 is SGHAT and CDR2 is FQDESV (reference sequence). The CDR3 coding sequence is TGTGCCAGCACCCCCTCTCCTCCCGGACTAGCGGTTTCCGGGGAGCTGTTTTTT. It translates to CASTPSPPGLAVSGELFF.

The sample holds a few counts of this clonotype. The chain is built from TRBV6-1 and TRBJ2-5; D unresolved. CDR3 length: 13 amino acids. V was cut by 4 bases and J by 6 bases, with 12 bases left in between. Germline loops: CDR1 MNHNS, CDR2 SASEGT. The CDR3 spells CASSGLFAQTQYF. In DNA form, the CDR3 reads TGTGCCAGCAGTGGGCTCTTCGCCCAGACCCAGTACTTC.

The V call is TRBV4-2, the J call TRBJ2-5; 14 bases line up with TRBD2. The germline gives CDR1 LGHNA, CDR2 YNFKEQ. The CDR3 contains 18 residues. V dropped 0 bases and J dropped 5; count of bases not matched to a gene: 8. For the CDR3, the DNA is TGTGCCAGCAGCCAAGAGACTAGCGGGGGGGCAGGAGCCGAGACCCAGTACTTC. Residues: CASSQETSGGAGAETQYF.

In this sample, this clonotype turned up a few times. The rearrangement uses TRBV20-1 and TRBJ2-1, with D unresolved. The CDR3 length is 14 residues. Looked up from germline, CDR1 is DFQATT and CDR2 is SNEGSKA (reference sequence). Deletions cut 0 bases from V and 9 bases from J, with 15 bases between. The CDR3: CSARDRRANIEQFF. The CDR3 DNA reads as TGCAGTGCTAGAGATAGAAGGGCTAATATTGAGCAGTTCTTC.

This clonotype came up many times. This sequence joins TRBV5-1 and TRBJ2-1; D ambiguous. Germline assignment: CDR1 SGHRS and CDR2 YFSETQ. The CDR3 spans 12 residues. Trimming took 5 bases from V and 6 from J, leaving 9 bases between them. In nucleotides, the CDR3 is TGCGCCAGCAGTTTACAGATCAATGAGCAGTTCTTC. Its translation is CASSLQINEQFF. Full variable domain (rest looked up from reference TRBV5-1 and TRBJ2-1): KAGVTQTPRYLIKTRGQQVTLSCSPISGHRSVSWYQQTPGQGLQFLFEYFSETQRNKGNFPGRFSGRQFSNSRSEMNVSTLELGDSALYLCASSLQINEQFFGPGTRLTVL.